Included here is one T cell receptor beta chain sequence, with context. What it binds is not known. The CDR3 extends over 14 amino acids. CDR1 is MDHEN, CDR2 SYDVKM, per germline. J was trimmed by 5 bases and V by 3 bases; bases with no gene match: 4. This entry comes from a study of cytomegalovirus exposure and HLA in healthy donors. Study-level findings and limits: The study put 150 or so TCR beta chains on its list as cytomegalovirus-associated. Rarity marked most TCR sequences, yet some public TCRs occurred in many donors. Per a later analysis, about 15,000 TCR beta sequences showed association with HLA alleles at 0.05 false discovery rate.

The PCR used 60 Vbeta and 13 Jbeta primers. The protocol was immunoSEQ multiplex PCR, while the TCRdb copy is restricted to in-frame clones and leaves out a portion. The data show around 150,000 clones, roughly 78% seen once. The sequence was obtained from a man aged 25-45 years in good health. Sequenced sample: PBMCs. The chain joins TRBV28 to TRBJ1-3, with 7 bases identical to TRBD1. The chain's CDR3 is CASSLGTDRNTIYF. DNA for the CDR3: TGTGCCAGCAGTTTGGGGACAGATAGAAACACCATATATTTT.